The 30 T cell receptor beta chains in this list originate from one sample, sequenced in a study of OX40 agonist ivuxolimab in advanced cancers. Only in-frame clones appear in the TCRdb table, and some are missing; sequencing was by immunoSEQ multiplex PCR. This table has 85,000 to 90,000 clones, more than 80% appearing once. The source was CD4+ or CD8+ T cells sorted from blood, collected in a trial of the OX40 agonist ivuxolimab. Receptors originate from an adult with an advanced solid tumor such as melanoma, head and neck, liver or kidney cancer.

The sample holds a few counts of this clone. The chain couples TRBV9 to TRBJ1-4; D might be TRBD1 (5 bases). Trimming removed 4 bases at V and 6 bases at J, with 13 bases between. Germline values: CDR1 SGDLS, CDR2 YYNGEE. This CDR3 has 14 residues. This CDR3 reads CASSSRGVDEKLFF. The CDR3 region has the DNA TGTGCCAGCAGCTCCCGGGGGGTAGATGAAAAACTGTTTTTT.

The chain joins TRBV6-6 to TRBJ2-7; the match to TRBD2 covers 9 bases. There are 14 residues in the CDR3. CDR1 is MNHNY and CDR2 is SVGAGI in the germline V gene (reference sequence). With 6 bases clipped from V and 4 bases from J, the junction kept 7 bases outside the gene matches. Here the CDR3 reads CASRRLAGVYEQYF. The CDR3 DNA follows: TGTGCCAGCAGACGTTTAGCGGGGGTTTACGAGCAGTACTTC.

Only one count was recorded for this clone. This chain connects TRBV6-4 to TRBJ2-6; either TRBD1 or TRBD2 may supply D (5 bases each). The CDR3 is made up of 15 amino acids. Trimming shortened V by 4 bases and J by 2 bases, and 9 bases separated the two germline ends. Looked up from germline, CDR1 is MRHNA and CDR2 is SNTAGT. CDR3 DNA: TGTGCCAGCAGTGCTGGGGGTCCTGGGGCCAACGTCCTGACTTTC. Translated, it gives CASSAGGPGANVLTF.

The chain links TRBV7-2 to TRBJ1-2; tentative D call: TRBD1 (6 bases). Between the trimmed V and J ends, which lost 1 base and 7 bases, there was a span of 13 bases. In germline, CDR1 is SGHTA, CDR2 FQGNSA. There are 14 residues in the CDR3. This CDR3 reads CASSLVQGVSGYTF. For the CDR3, the DNA is TGTGCCAGCAGCTTAGTACAGGGAGTAAGTGGCTACACCTTC.

V and J are TRBV7-8 and TRBJ2-7, with 7 bases that match TRBD1. J was trimmed by 6 bases and V by 1 base; bases with no gene match: 3. The CDR3 has 13 amino acids. Germline V gene sequence: CDR1 SGHVS, CDR2 FQNEAQ. This chain's CDR3 is CASSLDTGAEQYV. The CDR3 bases are TGTGCCAGCAGCTTAGATACAGGGGCCGAGCAGTACGTC.

Here the CDR3 reads CASSLVGGVDEQFF. CDR3 sequence (DNA): TGTGCCAGCAGCTTAGTAGGTGGGGTGGATGAGCAGTTCTTC. J is TRBJ2-1 and V is TRBV11-2, with no clear D. CDR3 length: 14 residues. V was clipped by 1 base and J by 8 bases, with 12 bases between them. Germline loops: CDR1 SGHAT, CDR2 FQNNGV.

This clone showed up just a few times. The chain uses TRBV18 and TRBJ1-6; the match to TRBD1 covers 9 bases. From germline, CDR1 is KGHSH and CDR2 LQKENI. This CDR3 comprises 17 residues. Trimming cost V 3 bases and J 7 bases; bases outside gene matches: 10. The CDR3 nucleotides are TGTGCCAGCTCACCCGGGACAGGGATGATTGTGAATTCACCCCTCCACTTT. It specifies CASSPGTGMIVNSPLHF.

This sequence joins TRBV7-9 and TRBJ1-4; 12 nucleotides line up with TRBD1. V lost 4 bases, J lost 4 bases, and 7 bases stayed unmatched. Germline V lookup: CDR1 SEHNR, CDR2 FQNEAQ (reference sequence). The CDR3 length is 17 residues. CDR3: CASSSRDRGRFNEKLFF. Here the CDR3 DNA reads TGTGCCAGCAGCTCCCGGGACAGGGGGCGATTTAATGAAAAACTGTTTTTT.

CDR3 DNA: TGTGCCAGCAGCCGCGTGGGACAGGGAGTCTACGAGCAGTACTTC. The encoded protein is CASSRVGQGVYEQYF. V is TRBV27 and J is TRBJ2-7; 9 bases fit TRBD1. Germline assignment: CDR1 MNHEY and CDR2 SMNVEV (reference sequence). This CDR3 has 15 amino acids. The V segment lost 6 bases and the J segment 3 bases; nucleotides outside the gene matches: 9.

V and J are TRBV18 and TRBJ1-2, with 12 bases matching TRBD1. The CDR3 spans 14 residues. The V gene's germline CDR1 is KGHSH and CDR2 LQKENI. V dropped 3 bases and J dropped 5; count of bases not matched to a gene: 1. The CDR3 coding sequence is TGTGCCAGCTCACCGGGACAGGGGGCTTATGGCTACACCTTC. It encodes CASSPGQGAYGYTF.

The J gene is TRBJ2-3, the V gene TRBV5-4, with 12 bases identical to TRBD2. The CDR3 length is 14 residues. Germline-derived CDR1 and CDR2 are SGHNT and YYREEE (reference sequence). V lost 4 bases and J lost 11; bases outside the gene matches: 8. DNA of the CDR3: TGTGCCAGCAGCCGAGAGACTAGCGGGAGTGTGCAGTATTTT. Translation gives CASSRETSGSVQYF.

The CDR3 is CASRRTGTGAYEQYV. DNA for the CDR3: TGTGCCAGCAGAAGAACCGGGACAGGGGCGTACGAGCAGTACGTC. The chain employs TRBV13 and TRBJ2-7; 10 bases map to TRBD1. The V gene end was trimmed by 6 bases and the J gene end by 4 bases; junction bases not matched to a gene: 9. The CDR3 runs 15 residues. Germline lookup yields CDR1 PRHDT and CDR2 FYEKMQ (reference sequence).

The rearrangement links TRBV5-1 to TRBJ1-4, with D possibly being TRBD1 (6 bases). Germline assignment: CDR1 SGHRS and CDR2 YFSETQ. The CDR3 consists of 16 residues. Trimming left V 4 bases short and J 7 bases short, with 20 bases between. The CDR3 DNA reads TGCGCCAGCAGCCCCGGGACAACCGGCGTCGGTGAAAAACTGTTTTTT. It is translated as CASSPGTTGVGEKLFF.

This chain uses TRBV19 with TRBJ2-3; 7 bases map to TRBD2. Trimming cost V 4 bases and J 3 bases; bases outside gene matches: 13. The CDR3 length is 17 residues. Germline-derived CDR1 and CDR2 are LNHDA and SQIVND (reference sequence). For the CDR3, the DNA is TGTGCCAGTAGTACCGCCCCGACCTGGGAGGGAACAGATACGCAGTATTTT. Its protein is CASSTAPTWEGTDTQYF.

This chain joins TRBV5-1 and TRBJ2-2; D possibly corresponds to TRBD2 (6 bases). Germline loops: CDR1 SGHRS, CDR2 YFSETQ. V was cut by 3 bases and J by 7 bases, with 7 bases left in between. This CDR3 is built from 12 residues. The CDR3 here is CASSWRVGELFF. The CDR3 nucleotides are TGCGCCAGCAGCTGGAGGGTCGGGGAGCTGTTTTTT.

The V call is TRBV28, the J call TRBJ2-3; D is ambiguous. CDR3 length equals 13 residues. Germline-derived CDR1 and CDR2 are MDHEN and SYDVKM. The V gene lost 7 bases and the J gene lost 4 bases, with 12 bases spanning the gap. The CDR3 region has the DNA TGTGCCAGCAACGGTGGAACTTCAGATACGCAGTATTTT. Protein: CASNGGTSDTQYF.

The gene calls are TRBV4-3 and TRBJ2-7; TRBD1 matches at 10 bases. This CDR3 is built from 16 residues. V trimming: 2 bases; J trimming: 5 bases; junction bases outside the gene matches: 9. Germline loops: CDR1 LGHNA, CDR2 YSLEER. The chain's CDR3 is CASSQQPTGQGNEQYF. CDR3 coding DNA: TGCGCCAGCAGCCAACAACCGACGGGACAGGGGAACGAGCAGTACTTC.

The rearrangement links TRBV5-1 to TRBJ2-2, with 9 nucleotides matching TRBD2. V was clipped by 4 bases and J by 0 bases; unmatched bases: 7. The CDR3 has 17 residues. The germline V gene has CDR1 SGHRS and CDR2 YFSETQ. The CDR3 protein is CASSGQPSGTNTGELFF. CDR3 sequence (DNA): TGCGCCAGCAGCGGACAACCTAGCGGGACGAACACCGGGGAGCTGTTTTTT.

The rearrangement links TRBV6-5 to TRBJ1-2; 10 bases align to TRBD1. V lost 5 bases to trimming and J lost 2 bases; unmatched junction nucleotides: 5. CDR3 length: 15 residues. CDR1 and CDR2 from the germline V gene are MNHEY and SVGAGI. The CDR3 is CASSLTGGWNYGYTF. Here the CDR3 DNA reads TGTGCCAGCAGTCTGACAGGGGGCTGGAACTATGGCTACACCTTC.

The chain joins TRBV5-1 to TRBJ1-1, with 7 bases lining up with TRBD1. Germline CDR1 is SGHRS and CDR2 is YFSETQ. V lost 0 bases to trimming and J lost 5 bases; unmatched junction nucleotides: 16. This CDR3 contains 18 residues. CDR3 protein: CASSLDLAAGGSDTEAFF. The DNA for the CDR3 is TGCGCCAGCAGCTTGGATTTAGCGGCAGGGGGTTCGGATACTGAAGCTTTCTTT.

The rearrangement links TRBV2 to TRBJ1-2; 7 bases agree with TRBD1. This CDR3 has 14 residues. The J segment lost 2 bases and the V segment lost 4 bases, leaving 4 bases of the junction unmatched. The germline gives CDR1 SNHLY, CDR2 FYNNEI. The CDR3 coding sequence is TGTGCCAGCAGTGGACCGGGACAGAACTATGGCTACACCTTC. It is translated as CASSGPGQNYGYTF. The full variable domain, in which reference TRBV2 and TRBJ1-2 provide the parts outside the CDR3, is EPEVTQTPSHQVTQMGQEVILRCVPISNHLYFYWYRQILGQKVEFLVSFYNNEISEKSEIFDDQFSVERPDGSNFTLKIRSTKLEDSAMYFCASSGPGQNYGYTFGSGTRLTVV.

The DNA for the CDR3 is TGCGCCAGCAGCTTGGGGCTGCAGGGTCTCACTGAAGCTTTCTTT. It specifies CASSLGLQGLTEAFF. The chain has TRBV5-1 and TRBJ1-1; D is possibly TRBD1 (5 bases). The CDR3 covers 15 residues. CDR1 SGHRS and CDR2 YFSETQ come from the germline V gene. Trimming took off 0 bases at V and 4 bases at J, with 13 bases between the two ends.

J is TRBJ1-2 and V is TRBV5-5; perhaps TRBD1 as D (5 bases). The CDR3 runs to 12 residues. The V gene's germline CDR1 is SGHKS and CDR2 YYEKEE (reference sequence). Trimming shortened V by 0 bases and J by 10 bases, and 10 bases separated the two germline ends. CDR3 loop: CASSLEVGLYTF. The CDR3 coding sequence is TGTGCCAGCAGCTTGGAGGTGGGGCTCTACACCTTC.

V and J are TRBV7-9 and TRBJ2-1; the D call may be TRBD1 or TRBD2 (5 bases each). The ends were cut back, 4 bases at V and 10 bases at J, with 23 bases in the middle. CDR3 size: 16 residues. Germline CDR1 SEHNR, CDR2 FQNEAQ (reference sequence). CDR3 in DNA: TGTGCCAGCAGCTCTCCCGTAACTGCTCCTGGGGGAGAGCAGTTCTTC. This sequence encodes CASSSPVTAPGGEQFF.

The rearrangement links TRBV29-1 to TRBJ2-7, with 7 bases fitting TRBD2. V shed 0 bases, J shed 5 bases, and the junction held 13 bases outside the gene matches. The CDR3 is 16 residues long. CDR1 is SQVTM and CDR2 is ANQGSEA in the germline V gene. The chain's CDR3 is CSVEDRTSGMVDEQYF. The CDR3 DNA follows: TGCAGCGTTGAAGATCGGACGAGCGGGATGGTCGACGAGCAGTACTTC.

This chain links TRBV4-3 with TRBJ2-1; D may be TRBD2 (5 bases). The germline V gene has CDR1 LGHNA and CDR2 YSLEER. The CDR3 is made up of 14 amino acids. The V and J ends lost 3 bases and 8 bases respectively, with 14 bases between them. The CDR3 DNA is TGCGCCAGCAGCCAGACCCTCGAGGGCGATGAGCAGTTCTTC. Its protein product is CASSQTLEGDEQFF.

V and J are TRBV5-1 and TRBJ2-1; 9 bases are a match to TRBD2. Germline values: CDR1 SGHRS, CDR2 YFSETQ. This CDR3 spans 17 amino acids. With V trimmed by 3 bases and J by 5 bases, 12 bases remained unmatched. In DNA, the CDR3 is TGCGCCAGCAGCTCGAGACTAGCGGCCTCTCAGAACAATGAGCAGTTCTTC. Residues: CASSSRLAASQNNEQFF.

The chain uses TRBV27 and TRBJ1-2; no firm D call. From germline, CDR1 is MNHEY and CDR2 SMNVEV (reference sequence). V dropped 5 bases and J dropped 3 bases, with 13 bases sitting between them. This CDR3 is built from 14 residues. The CDR3 DNA reads as TGTGCCAGCAGTGCCAATGATGGGGACTATGGCTACACCTTC. This encodes CASSANDGDYGYTF.

This sequence joins TRBV2 and TRBJ2-1, with D perhaps TRBD2 (5 bases). V lost 6 bases and J 6 bases, leaving 9 bases between the germline ends. The CDR3 runs to 12 residues. Germline CDR1 SNHLY, CDR2 FYNNEI. This CDR3 is CASSALVNEQFF. CDR3 bases: TGTGCCAGCAGCGCACTAGTCAATGAGCAGTTCTTC.

This chain uses TRBV7-2 with TRBJ1-1, with TRBD1 as a possible D gene (5 bases). This CDR3 is 15 amino acids long. CDR1 is SGHTA and CDR2 is FQGNSA in the germline V gene. Trimming left V 5 bases short and J 5 bases short, with 18 bases between. CDR3 amino acids: CASSLRAPLWTEAFF. CDR3 nucleotides: TGTGCCAGCAGCCTCAGGGCCCCGCTATGGACTGAAGCTTTCTTT.